Listed below are T cell receptor beta chains from one sample, sequenced in a study of control samples from healthy donors and cancer patients. Clones were sequenced by immunoSEQ multiplex PCR, and TCRdb holds only the in-frame ones, with some missing. Seen here are approximately 210,000 clones, 91% observed once, and the top ten hold around 1.9%. The specimen sequenced was blood. Source of these receptors: a man aged 25-40 years in good health. CDR3s include the opening cysteine and the closing phenylalanine or tryptophan. Fields, in order: D gene, J gene, V gene, clone size, CDR3 length, CDR3 protein, CDR3 DNA. A D gene is named only where the DNA matches it firmly. Not all rows give a size; the values are once, few, many and, for expanded clones, a class.

NA TRBJ1-2 TRBV9 NA 14 CASSVEMGNYGYTF TGTGCCAGCAGCGTAGAAATGGGGAACTATGGCTACACCTTC
NA TRBJ1-1 TRBV27 NA 18 CASSPGRDRPRSNTEAFF TGTGCCAGCAGTCCGGGCCGGGACCGTCCCAGGTCGAACACTGAAGCTTTCTTT
NA TRBJ2-7 TRBV12-3/TRBV12-4 NA 12 CASRRTEGEQYF TGTGCCAGCAGACGGACGGAGGGCGAGCAGTACTTC
NA TRBJ2-2 TRBV11-1 NA 15 CATQAGAGGTGELFF TGTGCCACCCAGGCTGGGGCGGGTGGAACCGGGGAGCTGTTTTTT
NA TRBJ2-2 TRBV19 NA 14 CASRVQENTGELFF TGTGCCAGTAGGGTGCAGGAGAACACCGGGGAGCTGTTTTTT
NA TRBJ2-7 TRBV11-2 once 12 CASSWAGYEQYF TGTGCCAGCAGCTGGGCAGGCTACGAGCAGTACTTC
NA TRBJ1-2 TRBV5-5 few 13 CASSPRWDLGYTF TGTGCCAGCAGCCCCCGGTGGGATTTGGGCTACACCTTC
TRBD1 TRBJ1-2 TRBV6-5 NA 13 CASSLYGQVGYTF TGTGCCAGCAGTCTATACGGACAGGTCGGCTACACCTTC
TRBD1 TRBJ2-6 TRBV5-8 NA 17 CASSTGQASSGANVLTF TGTGCCAGCAGCACGGGACAGGCTTCGTCTGGGGCCAACGTCCTGACTTTC
TRBD2 TRBJ2-7 TRBV19 NA 14 CATTQGAGAYEQYF TGTGCCACGACCCAGGGAGCGGGGGCCTACGAGCAGTACTTC
TRBD1 TRBJ1-2 TRBV9 NA 16 CASSVGTGGPRYGYTF TGTGCCAGCAGCGTGGGGACAGGGGGACCGCGGTATGGCTACACCTTC
NA TRBJ2-4 TRBV4-1 NA 17 CASSQDPDASSKNIQYF TGCGCCAGCAGCCAAGATCCGGACGCCTCCTCCAAAAACATTCAGTACTTC
NA TRBJ1-2 TRBV4-1 NA 14 CASSQEGRVTGYTF TGCGCCAGCAGCCAAGAGGGCAGGGTAACTGGCTACACCTTC
NA TRBJ2-7 TRBV5-1 NA 14 CASSLGGTVYEQYF TGCGCCAGCAGCTTGGGGGGAACGGTCTACGAGCAGTACTTC
NA TRBJ1-4 TRBV9 NA 16 CASSPSPGALKEKLFF TGTGCCAGCAGCCCCTCCCCGGGGGCACTCAAGGAAAAACTGTTTTTT
NA TRBJ1-1 TRBV5-1 NA 14 CASSLQVANTEAFF TGCGCCAGCAGCTTACAGGTGGCGAACACTGAAGCTTTCTTT
TRBD1 TRBJ1-5 TRBV6-5 NA 14 CASTGTGLNQPQHF TGTGCCAGCACCGGGACAGGACTGAATCAGCCCCAGCATTTT
NA TRBJ1-4 TRBV7-9 NA 14 CASSPGVANEKLFF TGTGCCAGCAGCCCGGGGGTGGCTAATGAAAAACTGTTTTTT
NA TRBJ1-1 TRBV9 NA 16 CASSVAEGVLNTEAFF TGTGCCAGCAGCGTAGCGGAGGGGGTACTGAACACTGAAGCTTTCTTT
NA TRBJ1-6 TRBV5-1 NA 16 CASSFTREGRNSPLHF TGCGCCAGCAGCTTCACCAGGGAGGGTCGTAATTCACCCCTCCACTTT
NA TRBJ2-1 TRBV24-1 once 13 CATSDDKTLEQFF TGTGCCACCAGTGATGACAAGACTCTGGAGCAGTTCTTC
NA TRBJ2-7 TRBV11-2 NA 14 CASSPQTGSYEQYF TGTGCCAGCAGCCCCCAGACAGGTTCCTACGAGCAGTACTTC
NA TRBJ1-2 TRBV6-2/TRBV6-3 NA 13 CASSSDSFNGYTF TGTGCCAGCAGTTCAGACAGCTTTAACGGCTACACCTTC
TRBD1 TRBJ2-2 TRBV6-1 NA 14 CASSEDRGGSELFF TGTGCCAGCAGTGAAGATAGAGGGGGCAGTGAGCTGTTTTTT
NA TRBJ2-7 TRBV27 NA 12 CASSHTGAEQYF TGTGCCAGCAGCCATACGGGGGCAGAGCAGTACTTC
TRBD1 TRBJ1-1 TRBV19 NA 13 CASSSDRGTEAFF TGTGCCAGTAGCAGCGACAGGGGGACTGAAGCTTTCTTT
NA TRBJ2-7 TRBV7-2 few 14 CASSGQRSSYEQYF TGTGCCAGCAGCGGACAGAGGAGCTCCTACGAGCAGTACTTC
NA TRBJ2-7 TRBV6-1 once 17 CASSEAASGTGTYEQYF TGTGCCAGCAGTGAAGCAGCTTCCGGGACGGGAACCTACGAGCAGTACTTC
NA TRBJ2-6 TRBV6-5 NA 15 CASSPLVSGANVLTF TGTGCCAGCAGTCCACTCGTATCTGGGGCCAACGTCCTGACTTTC
NA TRBJ1-1 TRBV5-6 NA 12 CASSLSANEAFF TGTGCCAGCAGCTTAAGTGCGAATGAAGCTTTCTTT
TRBD1 TRBJ1-6 TRBV30 NA 13 CAWRTGFTSPLHF TGTGCCTGGAGGACAGGGTTCACCTCACCCCTCCACTTT
NA TRBJ1-2 TRBV30 NA 13 CAWWGLGDYGYTF TGTGCCTGGTGGGGCCTAGGGGACTATGGCTACACCTTC
NA TRBJ1-1 TRBV5-6 once 17 CASSPTSLPGASTEAFF TGTGCCAGCAGCCCGACCTCACTACCGGGGGCGAGTACTGAAGCTTTCTTT
NA TRBJ1-2 TRBV4-1 few 16 CASSQDKAGFGYGYTF TGCGCCAGCAGCCAAGATAAAGCAGGGTTCGGCTATGGCTACACCTTC
NA TRBJ1-5 TRBV10-3 NA 15 CAISANDDRNQPQHF TGTGCCATCAGTGCTAACGACGATCGCAATCAGCCCCAGCATTTT
NA TRBJ1-3 TRBV12-3/TRBV12-4 NA 13 CASSLLTVSPIYF TGTGCCAGCAGTCTTTTGACGGTGTCGCCCATATATTTT
NA TRBJ1-2 TRBV9 NA 15 CASSPQPVAGYGYTF TGTGCCAGCAGCCCGCAGCCAGTAGCGGGATATGGCTACACCTTC
NA TRBJ2-7 TRBV6-5 NA 15 CASSYHEGDSYEQYF TGTGCCAGCAGTTACCACGAGGGGGACTCCTACGAGCAGTACTTC
TRBD1 TRBJ2-1 TRBV19 NA 14 CASSNQGDYNEQFF TGTGCCAGTAGTAACCAGGGGGACTACAATGAGCAGTTCTTC
TRBD1 TRBJ1-2 TRBV12-3/TRBV12-4 NA 13 CASSSGTAWGYTF TGTGCCAGCAGTTCCGGGACAGCCTGGGGCTACACCTTC